This TCR beta chain was identified during a study of T-cell reconstitution after alpha-beta-depleted transplantation in children. Broader study findings: Some patients' high day-60 TCRbeta diversity was traced to surviving recipient T cells and thymic progenitors. Alpha-beta T cells present about two months after transplant were reported to originate from several hundred expanded graft clones. A year had passed since transplant, and T-cell counts and diversity by then came mostly from newly produced T cells.

The library targeted TCRbeta and was prepared with unique molecular identifiers. Each CDR3 protein is one row after TCRdb ran MiXCR on the PCR reads. Of roughly 500,000 distinct CDR3 sequences listed, more than 9% are singletons. There are 15 residues in the CDR3. CDR1 and CDR2 (germline): SGHRS, YFSETQ. Trimming stripped 0 bases from V and 10 bases from J, with 17 bases between. This clonotype was detected ten times or more. Antigen unknown. The sample consisted of PBMCs, taken before TCRalphabeta/CD19-depleted stem cell transplant. The chain combines TRBV5-1 with TRBJ2-1; no firm D call. The TCR comes from a child aged 2 to 10 with inherited bone marrow failure, due to receive a stem cell transplant. DNA for the CDR3: TGCGCCAGCAGCTTGGGCGCCACTATTTTGGGCGAGCAGTTCTTC. Translated: CASSLGATILGEQFF.